This entry lists 24 T cell receptor beta chains sequenced from one sample in a study of PD-L1 blockade in urothelial cancer. The time point was: pretreatment peripheral blood. Sequenced by immunoSEQ multiplex PCR; TCRdb stores in-frame clones only, minus some. Of roughly 49,000 clones listed, 70% to 90% are singletons. Source: PBMCs, taken around atezolizumab (anti-PD-L1) treatment. The receptors were gathered from a man aged 55 to 70 with urothelial cancer.

This clone appeared a few times. The chain has TRBV13 and TRBJ1-6; tentative D call: TRBD1 (5 bases). Trimming took off 5 bases at V and 10 bases at J, with 12 bases between the two ends. The germline V gene has CDR1 PRHDT and CDR2 FYEKMQ (reference sequence). CDR3 length: 13 amino acids. The DNA for the CDR3 is TGTGCCAGCAGCGGCACAGGATGGTCACCCCTCCACTTT. Its translation: CASSGTGWSPLHF.

Comment on this clone: The junction differs from germline at one of its ends, possibly a read error. Here the CDR3 DNA reads TGTGCTAGCAGCTTAGGCCTAGCGGGAGAGACCCAGTACTTC. Translation: CASSLGLAGETQYF. J is TRBJ2-5 and V is TRBV7-7; 8 positions match TRBD2. Germline values: CDR1 SSHAT, CDR2 FNYEAQ (reference sequence). This CDR3 is built from 14 residues.

The rearrangement uses TRBV14 and TRBJ2-1, with D perhaps TRBD2 (5 bases). This CDR3 is 17 amino acids long. V lost 1 base and J lost 0, with 13 bases in between. Germline V CDR1 and CDR2: SGHDN, FVKESK. The CDR3 sequence: CASSQVSGLSSYNEQFF. Written as DNA, the CDR3 is TGTGCCAGCAGCCAAGTTTCAGGACTCAGCTCCTACAATGAGCAGTTCTTC.

The chain has TRBV5-5 and TRBJ2-7, with 8 bases matching TRBD1. Germline V CDR1 and CDR2: SGHKS, YYEKEE (reference sequence). Germline trimming cut 4 bases from V and 1 base from J; bases unmatched to any gene: 7. This CDR3 comprises 15 residues. The CDR3 region is CASSGGTGLSYEQYF. The CDR3 region has the DNA TGTGCCAGCAGCGGGGGGACAGGACTTTCCTACGAGCAGTACTTC.

The rearrangement joins TRBV6-1 to TRBJ1-5; no reliable D call. The CDR3 runs to 14 residues. Trimming took 4 bases from V and 5 from J, leaving 12 bases between them. Germline lookup yields CDR1 MNHNS and CDR2 SASEGT. The CDR3 spells CASSAPPEDQPQHF. The CDR3 nucleotides are TGTGCCAGCAGTGCTCCTCCCGAGGATCAGCCCCAGCATTTT.

The V gene is TRBV7-9, the J gene TRBJ2-3, with 13 bases fitting TRBD2. Per germline, CDR1 SEHNR and CDR2 FQNEAQ (reference sequence). Trimming removed 5 bases from V and 3 bases from J; junction bases left unmatched: 8. The CDR3 is 17 amino acids. CDR3 DNA: TGTGCCAGCAGCCCAGGGACTAGCGGGGTCTGGACAGATACGCAGTATTTT. Its translation: CASSPGTSGVWTDTQYF.

The chain uses TRBV4-2 and TRBJ2-7, with a possible D match to TRBD1 (5 bases). The CDR3 spans 15 residues. The V end was cut by 0 bases, the J end by 2 bases, with 11 bases between. The germline CDR1 and CDR2 sequences are LGHNA and YNFKEQ. The CDR3 loop reads CASSQDGAAPYEQYF. DNA of the CDR3: TGTGCCAGCAGCCAAGATGGGGCAGCCCCCTACGAGCAGTACTTC.

This chain joins TRBV27 and TRBJ1-2; maybe TRBD1 (5 bases). The germline V gene has CDR1 MNHEY and CDR2 SMNVEV (reference sequence). The CDR3 is 14 residues long. V was trimmed by 6 bases and J by 2 bases, leaving 13 bases between them. In DNA, the CDR3 is TGTGCCAGCAGCCCAGGGTCCTCGAACTATGGCTACACCTTC. Its translation is CASSPGSSNYGYTF.

The chain couples TRBV18 to TRBJ1-3; maybe TRBD1 (6 bases). The V and J ends lost 4 bases and 0 bases respectively, with 7 bases between them. The germline V gene encodes CDR1 KGHSH and CDR2 LQKENI. The CDR3 length is 14 residues. Here the CDR3 reads CASSQDSSGNTIYF. The CDR3 nucleotides are TGTGCCAGCTCACAGGACAGCTCTGGAAACACCATATATTTT.

This chain uses TRBV14 with TRBJ2-2; TRBD1 is a possible D gene (6 bases). V was shortened by 5 bases and J by 6 bases, with 13 bases between the two germline ends. The germline V gene encodes CDR1 SGHDN and CDR2 FVKESK. CDR3 length: 14 amino acids. The CDR3, as DNA: TGTGCCAGCAGCGAGGCAGGGGTTGCCGGGGAGCTGTTTTTT. As protein: CASSEAGVAGELFF. Using reference TRBV14 and TRBJ2-2 for the parts outside the CDR3, the full variable domain is EAGVTQFPSHSVIEKGQTVTLRCDPISGHDNLYWYRRVMGKEIKFLLHFVKESKQDESGMPNNRFLAERTGGTYSTLKVQPAELEDSGVYFCASSEAGVAGELFFGEGSRLTVL.

The rearrangement joins TRBV6-1 to TRBJ1-2, with D possibly TRBD1 on 5 matching bases. The CDR3 totals 13 residues. Germline CDR1 MNHNS, CDR2 SASEGT. The V and J ends lost 8 bases and 10 bases respectively, with 20 bases between them. In DNA, the CDR3 is TGTGCCAGCCACCCCGGGGGGATCAAGGACTACACCTTC. Translating it yields CASHPGGIKDYTF.

V and J are TRBV29-1 and TRBJ2-4; D uncertain. Germline values: CDR1 SQVTM, CDR2 ANQGSEA. The CDR3 sequence is 11 residues long. Trimming cost V 3 bases and J 4 bases, with 4 bases left between them. This chain's CDR3 is CSVEEKNIQYF. DNA for the CDR3: TGCAGCGTTGAGGAGAAAAACATTCAGTACTTC. The full variable domain, with the rest looked up from reference TRBV29-1 and TRBJ2-4, is SAVISQKPSRDICQRGTSLTIQCQVDSQVTMMFWYRQQPGQSLTLIATANQGSEATYESGFVIDKFPISRPNLTFSTLTVSNMSPEDSSIYLCSVEEKNIQYFGAGTRLSVL.

The rearrangement joins TRBV7-6 to TRBJ2-3, with 9 bases lining up with TRBD2. The J segment lost 0 bases and the V segment lost 5 bases, leaving 12 bases of the junction unmatched. CDR1 and CDR2 from the germline V gene are SGHVS and FNYEAQ. This CDR3 has 18 amino acids. The CDR3 loop is CASSLRAFLAGSTDTQYF. The CDR3 nucleotides are TGTGCCAGCAGCCTTCGGGCCTTCCTAGCGGGAAGCACAGATACGCAGTATTTT.

This sequence joins TRBV19 and TRBJ2-7, with TRBD2 identical over 7 bases. The length of the CDR3 is 15 residues. Germline-derived CDR1 and CDR2 are LNHDA and SQIVND (reference sequence). V was clipped by 5 bases and J by 6 bases; unmatched bases: 13. The DNA for the CDR3 is TGTGCCAGTAGTGCTTCGATGCTAGCGGCTTCCGAGCAGTACTTC. It yields the protein CASSASMLAASEQYF.

This clone was counted a few times. J is TRBJ2-1 and V is TRBV7-2; TRBD1 agrees at 10 bases. V lost 5 bases to trimming and J lost 6 bases; unmatched junction nucleotides: 10. CDR1 is SGHTA, CDR2 FQGNSA, per germline. The CDR3 is 16 amino acids. The DNA of the CDR3 is TGTGCCAGCAGCCACCGTCTGGGACAGGGGCCCAATGAGCAGTTCTTC. This codes for CASSHRLGQGPNEQFF. The variable domain in full, with the rest retrieved from reference TRBV7-2 and TRBJ2-1, is GAGVSQSPSNKVTEKGKDVELRCDPISGHTALYWYRQSLGQGLEFLIYFQGNSAPDKSGLPSDRFSAERTGGSVSTLTIQRTQQEDSAVYLCASSHRLGQGPNEQFFGPGTRLTVL.

This clone has a single count. The CDR3 region has the DNA TGCGCCAGCAGCTTGATGGGGGCTAAGGACAAAAACATTCAGTACTTC. It is translated as CASSLMGAKDKNIQYF. J is TRBJ2-4 and V is TRBV5-1; tentative D call: TRBD1 (6 bases). Trimming cost V 1 base and J 3 bases, with 14 bases left between them. This CDR3 contains 16 residues. Germline assignment: CDR1 SGHRS and CDR2 YFSETQ.

The chain carries TRBV27 and TRBJ2-3, with 13 bases identical to TRBD2. Germline assignment: CDR1 MNHEY and CDR2 SMNVEV (reference sequence). V dropped 3 bases and J dropped 7; count of bases not matched to a gene: 13. CDR3 length: 18 amino acids. CDR3 sequence reads: CASSFRLAGGSYANTQYF. DNA for the CDR3: TGTGCCAGCAGTTTCCGACTAGCGGGAGGTTCGTATGCGAATACGCAGTATTTT.

This chain connects TRBV5-1 to TRBJ2-7; TRBD2 aligns across 7 bases. This CDR3 has 15 residues. The junction had 10 bases not matched to a gene; V was cut back by 4 bases and J by 3 bases. Germline V gives CDR1 SGHRS, CDR2 YFSETQ. DNA for the CDR3: TGCGCCAGCAGCCCTGGGAGGCTAGCGGACTACGAGCAGTACTTC. Encoded protein: CASSPGRLADYEQYF.

V usage is TRBV5-8 and J usage is TRBJ2-3, with 12 bases identical to TRBD2. CDR1 SGHTS and CDR2 YDEGEE come from the germline V gene. V trimming: 0 bases; J trimming: 4 bases; junction bases outside the gene matches: 6. The CDR3 length is 17 residues. The CDR3 DNA follows: TGTGCCAGCAGCTTGGAAGCTAGCGGGAGGGGGGCAGATACGCAGTATTTT. Translation gives CASSLEASGRGADTQYF.

The V and J genes are TRBV7-2 and TRBJ2-7; D gene ambiguous. The V end was cut by 1 base, the J end by 7 bases, with 8 bases between. CDR3 length: 12 residues. Per germline, CDR1 SGHTA and CDR2 FQGNSA. The CDR3 reads CASSLGALEQYF. For the CDR3, the DNA is TGTGCCAGCAGCTTAGGGGCGTTGGAGCAGTACTTC.

V usage is TRBV7-2 and J usage is TRBJ2-5, with D unclear. V was pared by 5 bases and J by 4 bases, with 8 bases between. Germline V CDR1 and CDR2: SGHTA, FQGNSA. The CDR3 extends over 12 amino acids. CDR3: CASSAYLETQYF. The CDR3 DNA follows: TGTGCCAGCAGCGCGTACCTAGAGACCCAGTACTTC. Complete variable domain (other parts from reference TRBV7-2 and TRBJ2-5): GAGVSQSPSNKVTEKGKDVELRCDPISGHTALYWYRQSLGQGLEFLIYFQGNSAPDKSGLPSDRFSAERTGGSVSTLTIQRTQQEDSAVYLCASSAYLETQYFGPGTRLLVL.

The V and J genes are TRBV10-3 and TRBJ1-2, with unresolved D. This CDR3 contains 16 residues. Trimming removed 0 bases from V and 5 bases from J, with 16 bases in between. CDR1 ENHRY and CDR2 SYGVKD come from the germline V gene. CDR3 loop: CAISESGIILTYGYTF. The CDR3 nucleotides are TGTGCCATCAGTGAGTCCGGGATTATCCTCACATATGGCTACACCTTC.

The chain employs TRBV6-1 and TRBJ1-6; the match to TRBD1 covers 8 bases. Germline V gene sequence: CDR1 MNHNS, CDR2 SASEGT. CDR3 length: 17 residues. Trimming cost V 4 bases and J 3 bases; bases outside gene matches: 8. The CDR3 DNA follows: TGTGCCAGCAGTGCCCGGGACAGGCTTGGCTATAATTCACCCCTCCACTTT. It encodes CASSARDRLGYNSPLHF.

The chain joins TRBV19 to TRBJ2-3, with D tentatively TRBD1 (5 bases). There are 15 residues in the CDR3. Trimming removed 4 bases at V and 2 bases at J, with 13 bases between. The germline V gene has CDR1 LNHDA and CDR2 SQIVND (reference sequence). CDR3 sequence (DNA): TGTGCCAGTAGTACACCGACAGAGAACACAGATACGCAGTATTTT. This translates into CASSTPTENTDTQYF.